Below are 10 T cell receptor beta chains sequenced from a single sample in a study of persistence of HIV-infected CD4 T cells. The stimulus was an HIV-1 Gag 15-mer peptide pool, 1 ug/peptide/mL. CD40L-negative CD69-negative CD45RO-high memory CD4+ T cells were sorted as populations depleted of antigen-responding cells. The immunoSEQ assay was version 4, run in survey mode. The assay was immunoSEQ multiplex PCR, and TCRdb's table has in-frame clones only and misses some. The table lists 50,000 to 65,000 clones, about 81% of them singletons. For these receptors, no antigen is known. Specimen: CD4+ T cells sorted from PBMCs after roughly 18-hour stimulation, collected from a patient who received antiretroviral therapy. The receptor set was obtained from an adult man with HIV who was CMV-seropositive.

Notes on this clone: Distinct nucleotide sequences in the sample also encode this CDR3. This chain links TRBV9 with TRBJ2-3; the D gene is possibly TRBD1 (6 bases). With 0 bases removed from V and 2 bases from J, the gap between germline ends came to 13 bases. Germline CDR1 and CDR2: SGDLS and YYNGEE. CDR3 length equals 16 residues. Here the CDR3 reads CASSVGGGRATDTQYF. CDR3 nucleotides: TGTGCCAGCAGCGTAGGAGGGGGAAGAGCCACAGATACGCAGTATTTT.

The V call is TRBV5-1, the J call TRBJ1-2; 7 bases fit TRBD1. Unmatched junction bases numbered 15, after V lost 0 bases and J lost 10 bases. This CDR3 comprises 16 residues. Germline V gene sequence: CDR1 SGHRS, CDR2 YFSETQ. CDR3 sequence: CASSLGLGTAFSPYTF. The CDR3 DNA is TGCGCCAGCAGCTTGGGCCTTGGGACAGCCTTTTCTCCCTACACCTTC.

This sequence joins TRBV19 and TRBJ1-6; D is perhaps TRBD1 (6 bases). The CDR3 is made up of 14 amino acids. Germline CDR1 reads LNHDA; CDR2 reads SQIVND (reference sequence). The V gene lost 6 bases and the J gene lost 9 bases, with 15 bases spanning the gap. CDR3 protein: CASSPRGGTSPLHF. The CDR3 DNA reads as TGTGCCAGTAGCCCCAGGGGAGGCACTTCACCCCTCCACTTT.

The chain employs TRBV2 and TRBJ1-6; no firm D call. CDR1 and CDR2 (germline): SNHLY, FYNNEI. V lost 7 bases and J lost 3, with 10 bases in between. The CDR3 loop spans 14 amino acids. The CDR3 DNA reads TGTGCCAGCACCTGGGCAGACTATAATTCACCCCTCCACTTT. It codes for CASTWADYNSPLHF. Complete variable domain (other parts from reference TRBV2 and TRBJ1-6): EPEVTQTPSHQVTQMGQEVILRCVPISNHLYFYWYRQILGQKVEFLVSFYNNEISEKSEIFDDQFSVERPDGSNFTLKIRSTKLEDSAMYFCASTWADYNSPLHFGNGTRLTVT.

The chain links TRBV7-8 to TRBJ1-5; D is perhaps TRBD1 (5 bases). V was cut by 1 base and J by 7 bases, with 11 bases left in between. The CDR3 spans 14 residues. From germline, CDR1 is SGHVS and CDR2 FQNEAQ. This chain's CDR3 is CASSLGSGSQPQHF. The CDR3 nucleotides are TGTGCCAGCAGCTTAGGGTCAGGGTCCCAGCCCCAGCATTTT.

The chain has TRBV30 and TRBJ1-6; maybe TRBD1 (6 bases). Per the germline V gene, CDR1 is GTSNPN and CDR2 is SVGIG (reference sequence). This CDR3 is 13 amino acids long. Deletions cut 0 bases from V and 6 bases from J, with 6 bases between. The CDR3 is CAWSVRGNSPLHF. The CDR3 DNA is TGTGCCTGGAGTGTCAGGGGTAATTCACCCCTCCACTTT. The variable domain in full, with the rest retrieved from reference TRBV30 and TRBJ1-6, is SQTIHQWPATLVQPVGSPLSLECTVEGTSNPNLYWYRQAAGRGLQLLFYSVGIGQISSEVPQNLSASRPQDRQFILSSKKLLLSDSGFYLCAWSVRGNSPLHFGNGTRLTVT.

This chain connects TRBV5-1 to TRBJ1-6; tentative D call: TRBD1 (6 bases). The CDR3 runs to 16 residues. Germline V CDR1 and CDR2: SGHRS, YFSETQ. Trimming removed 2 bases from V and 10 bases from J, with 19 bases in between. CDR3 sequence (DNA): TGCGCCAGCAGCTTCAGGGGCAGCTCGGAGGGATCACCCCTCCACTTT. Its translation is CASSFRGSSEGSPLHF.

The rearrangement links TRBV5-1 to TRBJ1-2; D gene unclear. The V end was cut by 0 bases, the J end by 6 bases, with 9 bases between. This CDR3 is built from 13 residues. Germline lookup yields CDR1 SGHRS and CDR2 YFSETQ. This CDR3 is CASSLADGNGYTF. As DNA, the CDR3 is TGCGCCAGCAGCTTGGCCGACGGGAATGGCTACACCTTC.

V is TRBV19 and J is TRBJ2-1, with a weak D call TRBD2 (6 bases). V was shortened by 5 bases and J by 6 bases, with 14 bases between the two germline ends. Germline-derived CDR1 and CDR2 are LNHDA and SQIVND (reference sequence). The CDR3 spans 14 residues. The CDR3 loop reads CASSPPGGVNEQFF. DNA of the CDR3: TGTGCCAGTAGTCCTCCTGGCGGGGTCAATGAGCAGTTCTTC.

This chain's CDR3 is CASSVVAGSGEKLFF. DNA for the CDR3: TGTGCCAGCAGCGTAGTGGCAGGGTCGGGTGAAAAACTGTTTTTT. This rearrangement joins TRBV9 to TRBJ1-4; maybe TRBD1 (5 bases). Trimming removed 0 bases at V and 7 bases at J, with 13 bases between. The CDR3 extends over 15 amino acids. The germline gives CDR1 SGDLS, CDR2 YYNGEE.